These 14 T cell receptor beta chains were all obtained from the same sample, sequenced in a study of OX40 agonist ivuxolimab in advanced cancers. Measured with immunoSEQ multiplex PCR; TCRdb has only the in-frame clones, and not every one. This table holds some 87,000 clones, more than 70% found once. The sequencing here drew on CD4+ or CD8+ T cells sorted from blood, taken in a trial of the OX40 agonist ivuxolimab. These receptors all stem from an adult with an advanced solid tumor such as melanoma, head and neck, liver or kidney cancer.

The chain carries TRBV15 and TRBJ2-5; 10 bases align to TRBD1. The CDR3 sequence is 16 residues long. V lost 0 bases, J lost 4 bases, and 5 bases stayed unmatched. CDR1 is LNHNV and CDR2 is YYDKDF in the germline V gene (reference sequence). CDR3 DNA: TGTGCCACCAGCAGAGACAGACAGGGGGCTTCAGAGACCCAGTACTTC. It codes for CATSRDRQGASETQYF. Filled out from reference TRBV15 and TRBJ2-5, the complete variable domain reads DAMVIQNPRYQVTQFGKPVTLSCSQTLNHNVMYWYQQKSSQAPKLLFHYYDKDFNNEADTPDNFQSRRPNTSFCFLDIRSPGLGDTAMYLCATSRDRQGASETQYFGPGTRLLVL.

The rearrangement links TRBV5-5 to TRBJ2-5; 14 nucleotides align to TRBD2. The V segment lost 4 bases and the J segment 5 bases; nucleotides outside the gene matches: 16. There are 19 residues in the CDR3. Germline V gene sequence: CDR1 SGHKS, CDR2 YYEKEE (reference sequence). CDR3 protein: CASSHPGTGLAGGGETQYF. The DNA of the CDR3 is TGTGCCAGCAGCCACCCCGGGACAGGACTAGCGGGAGGAGGGGAGACCCAGTACTTC.

This clone has a single count. The chain employs TRBV18 and TRBJ1-2; possibly TRBD1 for D (5 bases). V was clipped by 3 bases and J by 5 bases, with 7 bases between them. Germline CDR1 KGHSH, CDR2 LQKENI. CDR3 length equals 12 residues. This chain's CDR3 is CASSPSGYGYTF. The CDR3 nucleotides read TGTGCCAGCTCACCTTCAGGGTATGGCTACACCTTC.

The genes are TRBV6-1 and TRBJ1-2; D is undetermined. Germline V CDR1 and CDR2: MNHNS, SASEGT. Trimming removed 4 bases at V and 5 bases at J, with 8 bases between. CDR3 length: 12 residues. Written as DNA, the CDR3 is TGTGCCAGCAGTGGAAGTTTGTATGGCTACACCTTC. Translated, it gives CASSGSLYGYTF.

The chain carries TRBV7-8 and TRBJ2-7, with D uncertain. Deletions cut 0 bases from V and 4 bases from J, with 7 bases between. Germline V lookup: CDR1 SGHVS, CDR2 FQNEAQ. This CDR3 has 13 amino acids. In DNA, the CDR3 is TGTGCCAGCAGCTTAGCGGGGATGTACGAGCAGTACTTC. Residues: CASSLAGMYEQYF. Full variable domain (missing parts from reference TRBV7-8 and TRBJ2-7): GAGVSQSPRYKVAKRGQDVALRCDPISGHVSLFWYQQALGQGPEFLTYFQNEAQLDKSGLPSDRFFAERPEGSVSTLKIQRTQQEDSAVYLCASSLAGMYEQYFGPGTRLTVT.

The rearrangement uses TRBV18 and TRBJ2-5; no clear D. This CDR3 is built from 13 residues. Between the trimmed V and J ends, which lost 2 bases and 2 bases, there was a span of 6 bases. CDR1 KGHSH and CDR2 LQKENI come from the germline V gene. Here the CDR3 DNA reads TGTGCCAGCTCACCATGGGCGCAAGAGACCCAGTACTTC. It translates to CASSPWAQETQYF.

In DNA form, the CDR3 reads TGTGCCAGCAGCCAAGTAGCGGGCTCCTACAATGAGCAGTTCTTC. It encodes CASSQVAGSYNEQFF. This chain joins TRBV4-2 and TRBJ2-1; 7 positions agree with TRBD2. The CDR3 totals 15 residues. CDR1 and CDR2 from the germline V gene are LGHNA and YNFKEQ. V shed 1 base, J shed 0 bases, and the junction held 0 bases outside the gene matches.

V usage is TRBV30 and J usage is TRBJ1-5; D ambiguous. Trimming took 0 bases from V and 6 from J, leaving 9 bases between them. Germline CDR1 is GTSNPN and CDR2 is SVGIG (reference sequence). This CDR3 region has 13 residues. CDR3 residues: CAWSVGRSQPQHF. Here the CDR3 DNA reads TGTGCCTGGAGTGTAGGCAGGTCTCAGCCCCAGCATTTT.

The chain carries TRBV30 and TRBJ1-2; no clear D gene. V lost 0 bases and J 5 bases, leaving 7 bases between the germline ends. This CDR3 has 12 amino acids. The germline gives CDR1 GTSNPN, CDR2 SVGIG (reference sequence). CDR3 protein: CAWSVSGYGYTF. In DNA form, the CDR3 reads TGTGCCTGGAGTGTATCTGGGTATGGCTACACCTTC.

The chain combines TRBV5-1 with TRBJ2-1; 9 bases are shared with TRBD2. This CDR3 region has 15 residues. V trimming: 0 bases; J trimming: 6 bases; junction bases outside the gene matches: 4. Germline CDR1 SGHRS, CDR2 YFSETQ. The CDR3 loop is CASSLEAGGLNEQFF. The CDR3 DNA reads TGCGCCAGCAGCTTGGAAGCGGGAGGTCTCAATGAGCAGTTCTTC.

The chain joins TRBV18 to TRBJ1-1; 9 nucleotides line up with TRBD1. The CDR3 is 15 residues long. J was trimmed by 2 bases and V by 3 bases; bases with no gene match: 4. Per the germline V gene, CDR1 is KGHSH and CDR2 is LQKENI. The CDR3 DNA reads TGTGCCAGCTCACCGGGGACAGGGATTAACACTGAAGCTTTCTTT. It translates to CASSPGTGINTEAFF. The full variable domain, its missing parts supplied by reference TRBV18 and TRBJ1-1, is NAGVMQNPRHLVRRRGQEARLRCSPMKGHSHVYWYRQLPEEGLKFMVYLQKENIIDESGMPKERFSAEFPKEGPSILRIQQVVRGDSAAYFCASSPGTGINTEAFFGQGTRLTVV.

The chain employs TRBV7-2 and TRBJ2-5, with D possibly being TRBD1 (6 bases). TRBJ2-7 matches the DNA end more closely, so the J call is doubtful. CDR3 size: 15 residues. Looked up from germline, CDR1 is SGHTA and CDR2 is FQGNSA. The CDR3 DNA follows: TGTGCCAGCAGCGACTCAGGGGCCCCCACCTACGAGCAGTACTTC. Translated: CASSDSGAPTYEQYF.

The chain combines TRBV19 with TRBJ1-1; D gene ambiguous. The V end lost 2 bases, the J end lost 0 bases, and 7 bases lay between the germline ends. The CDR3 extends over 14 amino acids. Germline V gene data show CDR1 as LNHDA and CDR2 as SQIVND (reference sequence). The CDR3 sequence is CASSIRLVNTEAFF. In nucleotides, the CDR3 is TGTGCCAGTAGTATAAGGTTAGTGAACACTGAAGCTTTCTTT. Full variable domain (rest looked up from reference TRBV19 and TRBJ1-1): DGGITQSPKYLFRKEGQNVTLSCEQNLNHDAMYWYRQDPGQGLRLIYYSQIVNDFQKGDIAEGYSVSREKKESFPLTVTSAQKNPTAFYLCASSIRLVNTEAFFGQGTRLTVV.

The J gene is TRBJ1-2, the V gene TRBV5-1; 10 bases line up with TRBD1. Germline loops: CDR1 SGHRS, CDR2 YFSETQ. The CDR3 covers 17 residues. J was trimmed by 4 bases and V by 4 bases; bases with no gene match: 13. The CDR3 DNA sequence: TGCGCCAGCAGCCCCTTCCGACAGGGGGCGCAGGGCTATGGCTACACCTTC. As protein: CASSPFRQGAQGYGYTF.